The 9 T cell receptor beta chains below all came from one sample that was sequenced in a study of CD8+CD57+ T cells in acquired aplastic anemia. CD8+CD57+ cell expansion, shown by flow cytometry, had occurred in the patients selected for sequencing. CDR3 and TCR beta VDJ profiling relied on genomic DNA as the template. Via MiXCR, TCRdb re-called the reads, giving one row per CDR3 protein. The sample records roughly 200,000 distinct CDR3 sequences, roughly 65% being singletons. Material: sorted CD4+, CD8+, or CD8+CD57+ T cells (not recorded which) from PBMCs. The receptors come from a human donor with aplastic anemia.

The chain combines TRBV6-4 with TRBJ2-5; D perhaps matches TRBD2 (7 bases). The CDR3 loop spans 19 amino acids. Germline assignment: CDR1 MRHNA and CDR2 SNTAGT. V was trimmed by 4 bases and J by 0 bases, leaving 24 bases between them. This CDR3 reads CASSVRLAPGGRDQETQYF. In DNA, the CDR3 is TGTGCCAGCAGTGTTAGGCTAGCGCCGGGGGGCCGTGACCAAGAGACCCAGTACTTC.

This chain connects TRBV19 to TRBJ1-1; D might be TRBD1 (5 bases). Trimming cost V 1 base and J 2 bases, with 14 bases left between them. Germline V gene data show CDR1 as LNHDA and CDR2 as SQIVND (reference sequence). The CDR3 extends over 16 amino acids. CDR3: CASSIVLGRGNTEAFF. The CDR3 DNA reads as TGTGCCAGTAGTATAGTTCTGGGACGGGGAAACACTGAAGCTTTCTTT.

This clonotype was counted ten times or more. This sequence joins TRBV20-1 and TRBJ1-2; 8 bases map to TRBD1. Germline loops: CDR1 DFQATT, CDR2 SNEGSKA (reference sequence). CDR3 length equals 15 residues. J lost 0 bases, V lost 6 bases, and 9 bases had no gene match. This CDR3 reads CSATDRDLANYGYTF. In DNA form, the CDR3 reads TGCAGTGCCACGGACAGGGACCTAGCTAACTATGGCTACACCTTC.

This chain connects TRBV5-4 to TRBJ2-7; perhaps TRBD2 as D (5 bases). The CDR3 runs to 15 residues. CDR1 is SGHNT and CDR2 is YYREEE in the germline V gene (reference sequence). Trimming stripped 2 bases from V and 1 base from J, with 13 bases between. Here the CDR3 DNA reads TGTGCCAGCAGCTTTAGACGGGGAGCTTCCTACGAGCAGTACTTC. Translation: CASSFRRGASYEQYF.

This clonotype came up once. V is TRBV7-2 and J is TRBJ1-1; 10 bases line up with TRBD1. Germline assignment: CDR1 SGHTA and CDR2 FQGNSA. Losses at the gene ends were 6 bases for V and 3 bases for J; bases not matched to a gene: 7. The CDR3 spans 15 residues. DNA of the CDR3: TGTGCCAGCAGGACAGGGGGCGTCGTGGACACTGAAGCTTTCTTT. Translation gives CASRTGGVVDTEAFF.

Only a few counts were recorded for this clonotype. The chain has TRBV27 and TRBJ2-2; D remains ambiguous. V lost 2 bases, J lost 3 bases, and 7 bases lay in between. The germline V gene has CDR1 MNHEY and CDR2 SMNVEV (reference sequence). The CDR3 contains 14 residues. The chain's CDR3 is CASSLGQYTGELFF. CDR3 DNA: TGTGCCAGCAGTTTAGGGCAATACACCGGGGAGCTGTTTTTT.

The sample holds one count of this clonotype. V usage is TRBV9 and J usage is TRBJ1-5; D unclear. Trimming took 4 bases from V and 0 from J, leaving 11 bases between them. This CDR3 spans 15 amino acids. CDR1 and CDR2 (germline): SGDLS, YYNGEE. In DNA form, the CDR3 reads TGTGCCAGCAGCCCCGGCAGCGGTAGCAATCAGCCCCAGCATTTT. Protein: CASSPGSGSNQPQHF. The full variable domain, rest sourced from reference TRBV9 and TRBJ1-5, is DSGVTQTPKHLITATGQRVTLRCSPRSGDLSVYWYQQSLDQGLQFLIQYYNGEERAKGNILERFSAQQFPDLHSELNLSSLELGDSALYFCASSPGSGSNQPQHFGDGTRLSIL.

The V gene is TRBV19, the J gene TRBJ1-3, with D perhaps matching TRBD1 (6 bases). Germline-derived CDR1 and CDR2 are LNHDA and SQIVND (reference sequence). The V gene lost 7 bases and the J gene lost 5 bases, with 12 bases spanning the gap. The CDR3 loop spans 13 amino acids. The CDR3 DNA sequence: TGTGCCAGTAAGGGTGACAGGAGAAACACCATATATTTT. It specifies CASKGDRRNTIYF.

The chain has TRBV20-1 and TRBJ2-3; TRBD1 might be the D (7 bases). V was clipped by 5 bases and J by 5 bases, with 17 bases between them. The CDR3 contains 14 residues. The V gene's germline CDR1 is DFQATT and CDR2 SNEGSKA (reference sequence). The CDR3, as DNA: TGCAGTGCTCCTAACAGGGGAGGAGGAGATACGCAGTATTTT. This gives the protein CSAPNRGGGDTQYF.